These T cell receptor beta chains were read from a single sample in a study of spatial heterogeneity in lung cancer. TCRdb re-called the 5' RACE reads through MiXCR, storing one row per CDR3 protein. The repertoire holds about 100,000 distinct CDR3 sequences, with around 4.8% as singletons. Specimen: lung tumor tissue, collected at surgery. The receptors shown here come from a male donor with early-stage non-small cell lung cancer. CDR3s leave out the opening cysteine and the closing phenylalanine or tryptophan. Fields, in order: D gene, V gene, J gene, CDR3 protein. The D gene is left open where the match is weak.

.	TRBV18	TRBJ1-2	ASSPRANYGYT
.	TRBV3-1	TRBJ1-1	ASSQVISRGNTEAF
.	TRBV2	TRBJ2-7	ASSGQATYEQY
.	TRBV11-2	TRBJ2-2	ASSLNRWRGGTGELF
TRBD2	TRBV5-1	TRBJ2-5	ASSSGLAGGFETQY
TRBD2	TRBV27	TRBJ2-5	ASSFDGGLAQY
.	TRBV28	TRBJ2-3	ASRPPGVRNTQY
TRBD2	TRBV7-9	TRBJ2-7	ASSLVPASGGIYEQY
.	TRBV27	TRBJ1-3	ASKAGVSGNTIY
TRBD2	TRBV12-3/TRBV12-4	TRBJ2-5	ASSGAGGETQY
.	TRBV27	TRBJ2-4	ASSYSGDQTQY
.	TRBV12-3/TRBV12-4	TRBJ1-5	ASKGGGQPQH
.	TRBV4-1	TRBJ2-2	ASSQVASNTGELF
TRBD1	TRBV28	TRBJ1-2	ASRDRGDYGYT
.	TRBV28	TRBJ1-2	ASTVPPGTYGYT
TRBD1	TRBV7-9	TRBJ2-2	ASSPGTGRTGELF
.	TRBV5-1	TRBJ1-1	ASNEVGGYEAF
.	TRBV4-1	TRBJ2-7	ASSQVGHPYEQY
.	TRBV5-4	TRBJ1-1	ASSLDAARGGTEAF
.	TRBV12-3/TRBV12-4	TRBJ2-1	AILDKSYNEQF